This TCR beta chain was retrieved from a study of T cells in Graves' hyperthyroidism and ophthalmopathy. From RNA transcripts, TCR beta CDR3 regions were amplified. In the first-round RT-PCR of the TCR CDR3, the HTBI primer set was used. One entry per CDR3 protein, called by TCRdb with MiXCR from the multiplex PCR reads. Found here are fewer than 400,000 distinct CDR3 sequences, roughly 17% of them singletons; the top ten hold approximately 35%. Study-wide points: Blood held most thyroid clonotypes expanded above 0.001 frequency.

Of note for this clonotype: What it binds is unknown.

Each diagnosis was grounded in clinical symptoms, serum thyroxine and TRAb, thyroid ultrasound, and orbital computed tomography. Germline V gene lookup returns CDR1 SEHNR and CDR2 FQNEAQ (reference sequence). Trimming at V came to 3 bases and at J to 9 bases, leaving 13 bases not matched to a gene. This CDR3 region has 16 residues. Source material: blood. This TCR was sampled from a man in his thirties or forties with Graves' hyperthyroidism. The chain employs TRBV7-9 and TRBJ2-1; 8 bases are a match to TRBD1. CDR3 coding DNA: TGTGCCAGCAGCTTGGCGACAGGGGCCTACCTCCGTGAGCAGTTCTTC. Translation gives CASSLATGAYLREQFF.